This T cell receptor beta chain was sequenced in a study of T cells after yellow fever vaccination. Notes on the study in general: A limited proportion of clonotypes was detected within both the CD4 and CD8 compartments.

The CDR3 is made up of 16 amino acids. Germline CDR1 and CDR2: SNHLY and FYNNEI. With 7 bases removed from V and 7 bases from J, the gap between germline ends came to 22 bases. This clonotype was detected ten times or more. The antigen remains unidentified. TCRdb reanalysed the 5' RACE reads using MiXCR and keeps one entry per CDR3 protein. The table has 150,000 or so distinct CDR3 sequences, less than 9% seen once; the top ten hold 2.5%. This specimen consisted of CD4+ T cells sorted from PBMCs, obtained about 5 days after the first yellow fever vaccination. This clonotype originated in a young man who received the YFV17D yellow fever vaccine. The chain combines TRBV2 with TRBJ2-2, with TRBD2 as a possible D gene (7 bases). This CDR3 is CASTPQGRGRGGELFF. In DNA, the CDR3 is TGTGCCAGCACACCCCAGGGGAGGGGGAGAGGCGGGGAGCTGTTTTTT.